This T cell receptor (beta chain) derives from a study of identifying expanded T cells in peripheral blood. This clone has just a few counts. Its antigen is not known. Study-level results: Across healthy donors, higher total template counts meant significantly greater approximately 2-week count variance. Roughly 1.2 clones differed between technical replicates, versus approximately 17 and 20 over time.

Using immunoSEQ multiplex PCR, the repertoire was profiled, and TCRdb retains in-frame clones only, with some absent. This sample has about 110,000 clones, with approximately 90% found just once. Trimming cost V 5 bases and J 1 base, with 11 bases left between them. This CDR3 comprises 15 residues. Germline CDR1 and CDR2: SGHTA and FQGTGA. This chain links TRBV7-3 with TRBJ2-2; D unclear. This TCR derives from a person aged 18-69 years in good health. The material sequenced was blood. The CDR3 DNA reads TGTGCCAGCAGCCAACAGTACCTGAACACCGGGGAGCTGTTTTTT. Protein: CASSQQYLNTGELFF.